The subject of this entry is one T cell receptor beta chain. This record comes from a study of OX40 agonist ivuxolimab in advanced cancers. Libraries were prepared by immunoSEQ multiplex PCR; TCRdb keeps only in-frame clonotypes and omits some of them. The sample lists about 53,000 clones; 85% to 90% were seen once. The length of the CDR3 is 13 residues. The V and J ends lost 0 bases and 4 bases respectively, with 7 bases between them. Germline V lookup: CDR1 SGDLS, CDR2 YYNGEE. The input for sequencing was CD4+ or CD8+ T cells sorted from blood, taken in a trial of the OX40 agonist ivuxolimab. The rearrangement uses TRBV9 and TRBJ2-5; D gene unclear. The sequence came from an adult with an advanced solid tumor such as melanoma, head and neck, liver or kidney cancer. The CDR3 loop reads CASSVGPSETQYF. CDR3 nucleotides: TGTGCCAGCAGCGTAGGGCCCTCAGAGACCCAGTACTTC. Combining the CDR3 with reference TRBV9 and TRBJ2-5 gives the whole variable domain DSGVTQTPKHLITATGQRVTLRCSPRSGDLSVYWYQQSLDQGLQFLIQYYNGEERAKGNILERFSAQQFPDLHSELNLSSLELGDSALYFCASSVGPSETQYFGPGTRLLVL.